This entry lists 4 T cell receptor beta chains sequenced from one sample in a study of glioma-infiltrating T cells. The iRepertoire nested amplicon-rescue multiplex PCR amplified TCR alpha and beta CDR3s from RNA. Each CDR3 protein is one row after TCRdb ran MiXCR on the multiplex PCR reads. Among about 200,000 distinct CDR3 sequences listed, 25% to 35% were seen once. Sequences were obtained from glioma tissue, nonneoplastic brain tissue, or PBMCs (not recorded which). Receptors were obtained from a human donor with low-grade glioma or glioblastoma, undergoing nonglioma brain surgery, or in good health (not recorded which).

Ten or more counts support this clonotype. J is TRBJ2-7 and V is TRBV4-2; 12 positions match TRBD2. Germline CDR1 LGHNA, CDR2 YNFKEQ. V lost 1 base and J lost 5; bases outside the gene matches: 3. The CDR3 totals 15 residues. CDR3 bases: TGTGCCAGCAGCCAAGCGGCTAGCGGGAGGGACGAGCAGTACTTC. This gives the protein CASSQAASGRDEQYF.

This clonotype was found many times. This chain uses TRBV7-9 with TRBJ2-5, with 9 bases that match TRBD1. The CDR3 is made up of 15 amino acids. The V gene's germline CDR1 is SEHNR and CDR2 FQNEAQ (reference sequence). The junction had 7 bases not matched to a gene; V was cut back by 3 bases and J by 5 bases. CDR3 loop: CASSFDRGVAETQYF. As DNA, the CDR3 is TGTGCCAGCAGCTTTGACAGGGGGGTTGCGGAGACCCAGTACTTC.

The sample holds many counts of this clonotype. The chain has TRBV18 and TRBJ1-1, with 11 bases fitting TRBD1. This CDR3 region has 17 residues. CDR1 and CDR2 from the germline V gene are KGHSH and LQKENI. With V trimmed by 3 bases and J by 7 bases, 13 bases remained unmatched. CDR3 DNA: TGTGCCAGCTCACCCGCCACCGGGACAGGGGGAACCAGTGAAGCTTTCTTT. Encoded protein: CASSPATGTGGTSEAFF.

This clonotype was counted only a few times. The chain combines TRBV14 with TRBJ2-5; TRBD2 matches 9 bases. V dropped 3 bases and J dropped 3; count of bases not matched to a gene: 11. From germline, CDR1 is SGHDN and CDR2 FVKESK. The CDR3 runs 17 residues. CDR3 in amino acids: CASSQKIAGEIKETQYF. CDR3 sequence (DNA): TGTGCCAGCAGCCAGAAAATAGCGGGAGAAATCAAAGAGACCCAGTACTTC.